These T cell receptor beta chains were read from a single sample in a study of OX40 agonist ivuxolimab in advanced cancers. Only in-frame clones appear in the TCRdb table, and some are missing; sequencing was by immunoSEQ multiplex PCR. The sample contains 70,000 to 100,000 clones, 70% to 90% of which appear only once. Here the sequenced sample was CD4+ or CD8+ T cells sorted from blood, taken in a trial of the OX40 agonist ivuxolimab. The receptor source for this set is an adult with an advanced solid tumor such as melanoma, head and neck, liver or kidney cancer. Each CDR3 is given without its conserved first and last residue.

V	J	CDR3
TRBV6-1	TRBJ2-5	ASSEGRGGETQY
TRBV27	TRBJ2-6	ASSFASGANVLT
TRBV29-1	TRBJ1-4	SVGLEPGNEKLF
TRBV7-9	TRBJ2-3	ASSLEETSSDTQY
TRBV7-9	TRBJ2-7	ASSLSGGEQY
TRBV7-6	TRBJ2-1	ASSLALQGTGSYNEQF
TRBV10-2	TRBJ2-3	ASSDWAGLSTDTQY
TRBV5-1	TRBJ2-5	ASSLVLGRTGEETQY
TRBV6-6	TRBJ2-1	ASSRQGNNEQF
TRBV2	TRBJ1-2	ASSVGRSDGYT
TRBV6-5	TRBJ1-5	ASSQNRNQPQH
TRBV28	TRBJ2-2	ASKPGGQGHTGELF
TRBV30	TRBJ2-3	AWSVQGDTQY
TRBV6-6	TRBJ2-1	ASRSGSSYNEQF
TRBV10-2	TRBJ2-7	ASTGQESSYEQY
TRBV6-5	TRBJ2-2	ASSFSGLNTGELF
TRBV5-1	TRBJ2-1	ASSLKGALGLAGAHEQF
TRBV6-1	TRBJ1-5	ASSEARGNKPQH
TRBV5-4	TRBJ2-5	ASSSRTGGEETQY
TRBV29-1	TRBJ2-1	SLRQGTNSFLPNEQF
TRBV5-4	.	ASSNPGQSFPPYEQY
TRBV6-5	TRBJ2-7	ASSYSQGQGSYEQY
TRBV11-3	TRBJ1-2	ASSLSPNYGYT